The sequence of this T cell receptor beta chain was determined in a study of CD8+ T cells in alopecia areata. The wider study: Tofacitinib was taken orally by treated patients, and the dose was 5 to 10 mg twice daily. Study conclusions and caveats: Many of the expanded lesional clones endured in scalp and blood while on tofacitinib.

The CDR3 is 16 amino acids. This clone has just a few counts. Its antigen is still unknown. As for treatment: oral pan-JAK inhibitor, 5-10 mg twice daily. T lymphocytes (CD4+ and CD8+) were sorted from PBMCs. Extraction of RNA preceded its reverse transcription into cDNA, which served as the sequencing template. TCRdb's copy holds only in-frame clones and misses some; the assay was immunoSEQ multiplex PCR. The table lists approximately 280,000 clones, about three fifths of them singletons. The chain is built from TRBV21-1 and TRBJ2-5; the listed D gene, TRBD1, was not tested against the DNA. TRBV21-1 is reported as a pseudogene. This receptor was obtained from a human donor with alopecia areata. The sequences come from CD4+ T cells sorted from blood, collected at week 24, from a patient treated with tofacitinib. This CDR3 reads CASSKGRTGRQETQYF. The CDR3 nucleotides are TGTGCCAGCAGCAAAGGACGGACAGGGAGACAAGAGACCCAGTACTTC.